Presented here are 15 T cell receptor beta chains from one specimen sequenced in a study of blood T cell repertoires in COVID-19. Sequencing used immunoSEQ multiplex PCR; TCRdb keeps in-frame clones, though not all of them. This sample yields 98,000 or so clones, of which roughly 82% are seen a single time; about 5% belongs to the top ten. The sample was peripheral blood. These receptors were obtained from a man aged 60-69 years with acute or convalescent COVID-19.

The chain links TRBV28 to TRBJ1-4; TRBD1 agrees at 11 bases. The CDR3 is 17 residues long. With V trimmed by 2 bases and J by 8 bases, 10 bases remained unmatched. The V gene's germline CDR1 is MDHEN and CDR2 SYDVKM. CDR3 coding DNA: TGTGCCAGCAGTTTAAGGACAGGGGGCGGGTCAGGGGAAAAACTGTTTTTT. Its translation: CASSLRTGGGSGEKLFF.

This chain joins TRBV6-5 and TRBJ1-4; D is unclear. The V end lost 7 bases, the J end lost 16 bases, and 22 bases lay between the germline ends. The CDR3 loop spans 13 amino acids. Germline CDR1 MNHEY, CDR2 SVGAGI. CDR3 bases: TGTGCCAGCATGGGTAAGGGAGGACCTCAAACGTTTTTT. Protein: CASMGKGGPQTFF.

The chain combines TRBV11-3 with TRBJ1-5, with a tentative D call TRBD1 (5 bases). This CDR3 comprises 13 residues. Deletions cut 3 bases from V and 5 bases from J, with 8 bases between. CDR1 SGHNT and CDR2 YENEEA come from the germline V gene. CDR3: CASSFGGDQPQHF. The DNA for the CDR3 is TGTGCCAGCAGCTTCGGGGGGGATCAGCCCCAGCATTTT.

V gene TRBV28 combines with J gene TRBJ2-3, with D maybe TRBD1 (6 bases). CDR3 length: 15 amino acids. CDR1 and CDR2 (germline): MDHEN, SYDVKM. V lost 7 bases and J 2 bases, leaving 16 bases between the germline ends. This CDR3 reads CASIHSRGFTDTQYF. Written as DNA, the CDR3 is TGTGCCAGCATTCACTCCAGGGGCTTCACAGATACGCAGTATTTT.

The rearrangement joins TRBV2 to TRBJ2-5; 7 nucleotides align to TRBD1. Trimming cost V 6 bases and J 5 bases; bases outside gene matches: 9. The length of the CDR3 is 14 residues. In germline, CDR1 is SNHLY, CDR2 FYNNEI. CDR3 sequence reads: CASREGQNTETQYF. The CDR3 DNA reads TGTGCCAGCAGAGAGGGACAGAATACGGAGACCCAGTACTTC.

The chain carries TRBV6-5 and TRBJ2-5; D gene ambiguous. CDR1 MNHEY and CDR2 SVGAGI come from the germline V gene. The V end was cut by 10 bases, the J end by 2 bases, with 20 bases between. The CDR3 spans 15 residues. The CDR3 region has the DNA TGTGCCACCCGGTACAGTGCCCACCAACAAGAGACCCAGTACTTC. Residues: CATRYSAHQQETQYF.

The chain is built from TRBV5-1 and TRBJ2-5; D unresolved. Germline CDR1 reads SGHRS; CDR2 reads YFSETQ. V dropped 0 bases and J dropped 3 bases, with 9 bases sitting between them. CDR3 size: 14 residues. The CDR3 region is CASSLGPREETQYF. CDR3 nucleotide sequence: TGCGCCAGCAGCTTGGGGCCTCGGGAAGAGACCCAGTACTTC.

The chain carries TRBV4-1 and TRBJ2-2; 11 bases match TRBD2. The CDR3 spans 20 residues. The V gene's germline CDR1 is MGHRA and CDR2 YSYEKL. V lost 0 bases to trimming and J lost 1 base; unmatched junction nucleotides: 10. The CDR3 nucleotides read TGCGCCAGCAGCCAAGATGGTACGGCTAGCGGGGGGAAGAACACCGGGGAGCTGTTTTTT. Translating it yields CASSQDGTASGGKNTGELFF.

The gene calls are TRBV6-5 and TRBJ1-6; 7 positions agree with TRBD1. The CDR3 is 15 amino acids. Germline trimming cut 2 bases from V and 7 bases from J; bases unmatched to any gene: 5. The germline V gene encodes CDR1 MNHEY and CDR2 SVGAGI. The CDR3, as DNA: TGTGCCAGCAGTTACCACAGGGGTACGAATTCACCCCTCCACTTT. This gives the protein CASSYHRGTNSPLHF.

The chain is built from TRBV21-1 and TRBJ1-1. TRBV21-1 has pseudogene status. The CDR3 has 12 amino acids. In DNA form, the CDR3 reads TGTGCCAGCAAGAGTGGAGAAACAGAAGCTTTCTTT. Residues: CASKSGETEAFF.

The rearrangement joins TRBV5-6 to TRBJ1-6; D gene unclear. The CDR3 extends over 13 amino acids. Germline CDR1 reads SGHDT; CDR2 reads YYEEEE. V lost 5 bases and J 4 bases, leaving 7 bases between the germline ends. The CDR3 nucleotides read TGTGCCAGCAGTCAACAATATAATTCACCCCTCCACTTT. Translated: CASSQQYNSPLHF.

This chain's CDR3 is CASSQGTSGSYNEQFF. DNA for the CDR3: TGTGCCAGCAGCCAAGGGACTAGCGGGAGTTACAATGAGCAGTTCTTC. The gene calls are TRBV3-1 (or the pseudogene TRBV3-2) and TRBJ2-1, with TRBD2 matching over 13 bases. V was pared by 1 base and J by 4 bases, with 1 base of the junction left unmatched. This CDR3 comprises 16 residues. Looked up from germline, CDR1 is LGHDT and CDR2 is YNNKEL (reference sequence).

This chain connects TRBV12-3 or TRBV12-4 to TRBJ2-3, with D unclear. The CDR3 extends over 11 amino acids. V was pared by 3 bases and J by 4 bases, with 2 bases between. CDR3 sequence (DNA): TGTGCCAGCAGTTTCTCAGATACGCAGTATTTT. Protein: CASSFSDTQYF.

The J gene is TRBJ1-5, the V gene TRBV2; a weak D match, TRBD1 (5 bases). Trimming removed 7 bases from V and 0 bases from J, with 10 bases in between. Germline values: CDR1 SNHLY, CDR2 FYNNEI. CDR3 size: 14 residues. The CDR3 loop is CASTRQNSNQPQHF. The CDR3 DNA reads TGTGCCAGCACCCGACAGAATAGCAATCAGCCCCAGCATTTT.

The rearrangement links TRBV28 to TRBJ2-4, with 7 bases that match TRBD1. The germline V gene encodes CDR1 MDHEN and CDR2 SYDVKM. V lost 11 bases, J lost 1 base, and 5 bases stayed unmatched. The CDR3 sequence is 13 residues long. The CDR3 here is CAVQGEAKNIQYF. In nucleotides, the CDR3 is TGTGCCGTCCAGGGGGAGGCCAAAAACATTCAGTACTTC.